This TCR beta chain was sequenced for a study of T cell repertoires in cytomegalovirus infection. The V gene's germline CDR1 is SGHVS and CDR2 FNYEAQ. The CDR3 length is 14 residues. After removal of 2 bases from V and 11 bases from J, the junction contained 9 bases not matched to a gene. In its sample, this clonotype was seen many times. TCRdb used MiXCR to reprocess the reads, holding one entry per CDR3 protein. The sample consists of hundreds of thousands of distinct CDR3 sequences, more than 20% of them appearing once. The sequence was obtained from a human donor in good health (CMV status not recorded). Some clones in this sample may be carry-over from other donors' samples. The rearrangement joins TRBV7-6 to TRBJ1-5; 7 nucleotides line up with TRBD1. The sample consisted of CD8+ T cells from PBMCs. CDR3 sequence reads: CASSLTDRDLTQHF. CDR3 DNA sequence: TGTGCCAGCAGCTTAACCGACAGGGATTTGACCCAGCATTTT. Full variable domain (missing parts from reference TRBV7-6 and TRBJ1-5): GAGVSQSPRYKVTKRGQDVALRCDPISGHVSLYWYRQALGQGPEFLTYFNYEAQQDKSGLPNDRFSAERPEGSISTLTIQRTEQRDSAMYRCASSLTDRDLTQHFGDGTRLSIL.